The clone carrying this T cell receptor (beta chain) was counted once. The data were obtained in a study of shared T cell receptors in the human thymus. Profiled with immunoSEQ multiplex PCR; TCRdb holds only in-frame clones, not every one. Among hundreds of thousands of clones listed, 80% to 90% were seen once. Germline assignment: CDR1 MGHRA and CDR2 YSYEKL. The CDR3 runs to 16 residues. Trimming removed 0 bases from V and 2 bases from J; junction bases left unmatched: 7. The same specimen was also included in a second study, on human thymus T cells. As that report states: V and J gene usage appeared biased in thymic and blood repertoires. Thymic TCR repertoires of unrelated people reportedly overlapped highly.

This chain connects TRBV4-1 to TRBJ2-7, with 7 bases that match TRBD1. The TCR comes from a girl less than two years old with a congenital heart defect. Material: thymocytes. CDR3 in amino acids: CASSQEGTVGAYEQYF. The DNA of the CDR3 is TGCGCCAGCAGCCAAGAGGGGACAGTCGGTGCCTACGAGCAGTACTTC.